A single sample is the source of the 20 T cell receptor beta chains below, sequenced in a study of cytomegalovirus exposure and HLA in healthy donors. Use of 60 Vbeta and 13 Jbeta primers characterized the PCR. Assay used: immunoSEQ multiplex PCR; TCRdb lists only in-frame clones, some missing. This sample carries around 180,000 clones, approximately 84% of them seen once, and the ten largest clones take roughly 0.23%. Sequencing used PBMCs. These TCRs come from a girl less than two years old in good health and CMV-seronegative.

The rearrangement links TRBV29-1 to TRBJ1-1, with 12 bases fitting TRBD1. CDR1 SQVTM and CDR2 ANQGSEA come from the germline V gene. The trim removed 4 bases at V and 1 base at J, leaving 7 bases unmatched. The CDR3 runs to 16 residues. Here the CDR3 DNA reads TGCAGCGTTGGGTCCGGGACAGGGGGCTGGAACACTGAAGCTTTCTTT. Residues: CSVGSGTGGWNTEAFF.

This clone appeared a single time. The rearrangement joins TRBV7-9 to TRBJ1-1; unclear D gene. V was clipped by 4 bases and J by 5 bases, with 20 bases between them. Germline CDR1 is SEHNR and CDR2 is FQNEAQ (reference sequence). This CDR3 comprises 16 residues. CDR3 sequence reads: CASSSRDSPLKTEAFF. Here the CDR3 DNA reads TGTGCCAGCAGCTCACGAGATTCACCCCTAAAGACTGAAGCTTTCTTT.

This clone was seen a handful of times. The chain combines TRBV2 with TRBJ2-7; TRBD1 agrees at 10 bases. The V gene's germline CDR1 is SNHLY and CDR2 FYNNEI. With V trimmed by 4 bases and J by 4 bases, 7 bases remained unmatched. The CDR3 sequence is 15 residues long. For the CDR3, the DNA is TGTGCCAGCAGTGTCTTGACAGGGGGCCCTTACGAGCAGTACTTC. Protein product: CASSVLTGGPYEQYF.

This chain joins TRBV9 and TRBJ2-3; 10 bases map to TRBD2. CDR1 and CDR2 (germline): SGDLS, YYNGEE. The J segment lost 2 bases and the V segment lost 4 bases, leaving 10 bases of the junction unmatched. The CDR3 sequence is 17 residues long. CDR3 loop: CASSMKRGGLITDTQYF. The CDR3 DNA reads TGTGCCAGCAGCATGAAGCGGGGGGGATTAATCACAGATACGCAGTATTTT.

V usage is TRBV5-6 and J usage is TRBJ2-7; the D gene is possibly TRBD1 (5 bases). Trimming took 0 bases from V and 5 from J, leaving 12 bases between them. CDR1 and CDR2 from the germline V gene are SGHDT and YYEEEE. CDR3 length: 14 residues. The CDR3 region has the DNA TGTGCCAGCAGCTTGGTAGGGGTGAAGAACGAGCAGTACTTC. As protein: CASSLVGVKNEQYF.

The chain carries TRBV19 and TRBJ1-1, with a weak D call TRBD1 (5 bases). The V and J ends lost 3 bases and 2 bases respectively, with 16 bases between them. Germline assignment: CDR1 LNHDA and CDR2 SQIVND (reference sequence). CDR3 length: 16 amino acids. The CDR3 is CASSMRLNRHNTEAFF. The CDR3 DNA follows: TGTGCCAGTAGTATGAGGTTAAACAGGCATAACACTGAAGCTTTCTTT.

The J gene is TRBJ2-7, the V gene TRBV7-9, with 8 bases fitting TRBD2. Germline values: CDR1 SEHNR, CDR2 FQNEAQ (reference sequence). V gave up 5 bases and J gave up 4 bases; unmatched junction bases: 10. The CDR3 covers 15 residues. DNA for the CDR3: TGTGCCAGCAGCGGAACCGGGACTAGGAGGTACGAGCAGTACTTC. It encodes CASSGTGTRRYEQYF.

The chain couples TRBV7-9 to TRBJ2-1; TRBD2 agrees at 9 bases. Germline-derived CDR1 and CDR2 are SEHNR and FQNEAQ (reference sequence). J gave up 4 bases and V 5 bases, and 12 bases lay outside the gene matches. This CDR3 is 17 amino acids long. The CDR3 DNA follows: TGTGCCAGCAGCGCTCTTCGCGGGGGGGCCGATTACAATGAGCAGTTCTTC. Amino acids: CASSALRGGADYNEQFF.

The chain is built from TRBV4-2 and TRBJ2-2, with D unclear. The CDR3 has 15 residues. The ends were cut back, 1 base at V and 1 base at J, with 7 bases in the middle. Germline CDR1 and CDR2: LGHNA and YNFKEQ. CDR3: CASSQVRMNTGELFF. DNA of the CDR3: TGTGCCAGCAGCCAAGTGCGGATGAACACCGGGGAGCTGTTTTTT.

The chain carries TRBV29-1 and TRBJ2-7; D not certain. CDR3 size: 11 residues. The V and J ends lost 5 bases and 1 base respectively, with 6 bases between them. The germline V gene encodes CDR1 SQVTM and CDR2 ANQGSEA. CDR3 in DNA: TGCAGCGTTCGCGGTTCCTACGAGCAGTACTTC. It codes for CSVRGSYEQYF.

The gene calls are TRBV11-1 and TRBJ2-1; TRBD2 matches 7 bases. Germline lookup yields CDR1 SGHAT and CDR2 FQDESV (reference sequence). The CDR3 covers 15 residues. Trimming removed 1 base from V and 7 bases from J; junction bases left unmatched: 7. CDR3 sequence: CASSLVGGPRNEQFF. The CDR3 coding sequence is TGTGCCAGCAGCTTAGTGGGAGGGCCAAGGAATGAGCAGTTCTTC.

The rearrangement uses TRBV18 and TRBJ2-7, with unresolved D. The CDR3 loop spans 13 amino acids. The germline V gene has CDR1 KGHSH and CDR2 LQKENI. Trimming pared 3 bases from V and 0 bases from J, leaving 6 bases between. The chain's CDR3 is CASSPSDSYEQYF. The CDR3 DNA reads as TGTGCCAGCTCACCGTCAGACTCCTACGAGCAGTACTTC.

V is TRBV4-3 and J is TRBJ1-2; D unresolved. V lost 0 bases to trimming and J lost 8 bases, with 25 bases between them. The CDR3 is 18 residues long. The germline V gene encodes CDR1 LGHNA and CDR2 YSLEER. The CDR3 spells CASSQDGSGEPYGVGYTF. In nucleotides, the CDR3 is TGCGCCAGCAGCCAAGATGGAAGCGGCGAACCCTACGGTGTCGGCTACACCTTC.

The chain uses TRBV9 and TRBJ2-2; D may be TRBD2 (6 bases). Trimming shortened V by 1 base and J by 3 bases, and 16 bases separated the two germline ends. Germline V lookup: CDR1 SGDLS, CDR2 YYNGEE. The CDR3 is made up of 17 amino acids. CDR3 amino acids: CASSVTPVGGDTGELFF. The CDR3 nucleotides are TGTGCCAGCAGCGTAACCCCTGTGGGAGGCGACACCGGGGAGCTGTTTTTT.

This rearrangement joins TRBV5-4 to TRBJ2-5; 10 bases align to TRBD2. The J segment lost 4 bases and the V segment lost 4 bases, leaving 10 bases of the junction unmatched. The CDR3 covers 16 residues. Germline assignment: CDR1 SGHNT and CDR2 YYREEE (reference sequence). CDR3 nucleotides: TGTGCCAGCAGCCCCGTTGGAGCGGGAGGGGGAGAGACCCAGTACTTC. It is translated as CASSPVGAGGGETQYF.

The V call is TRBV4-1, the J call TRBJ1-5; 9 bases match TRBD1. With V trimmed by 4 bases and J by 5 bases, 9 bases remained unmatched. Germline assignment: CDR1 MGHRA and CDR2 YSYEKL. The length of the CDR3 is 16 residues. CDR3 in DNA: TGCGCCAGCAGCCCCCTGACCGGACAGGGGTATCAGCCCCAGCATTTT. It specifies CASSPLTGQGYQPQHF.

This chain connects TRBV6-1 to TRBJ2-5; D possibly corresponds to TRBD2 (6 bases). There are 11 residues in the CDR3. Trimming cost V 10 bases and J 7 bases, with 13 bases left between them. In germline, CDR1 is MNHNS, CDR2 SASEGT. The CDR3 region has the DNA TGTGCCACGGACACGGAGGGGACCCAGTACTTC. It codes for CATDTEGTQYF.

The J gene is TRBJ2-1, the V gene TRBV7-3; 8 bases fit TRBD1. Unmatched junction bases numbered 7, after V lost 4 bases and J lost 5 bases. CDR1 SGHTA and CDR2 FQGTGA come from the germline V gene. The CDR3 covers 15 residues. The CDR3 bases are TGTGCCAGCAGCTCGGACAGGGTTTTGAACAATGAGCAGTTCTTC. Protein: CASSSDRVLNNEQFF.

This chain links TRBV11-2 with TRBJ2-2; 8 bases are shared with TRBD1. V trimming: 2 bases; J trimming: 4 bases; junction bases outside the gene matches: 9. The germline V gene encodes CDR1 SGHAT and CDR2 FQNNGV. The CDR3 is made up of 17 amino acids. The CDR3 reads CASSLPRTGRGTGELFF. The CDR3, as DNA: TGTGCCAGCAGCTTACCACGGACAGGGCGGGGCACCGGGGAGCTGTTTTTT.

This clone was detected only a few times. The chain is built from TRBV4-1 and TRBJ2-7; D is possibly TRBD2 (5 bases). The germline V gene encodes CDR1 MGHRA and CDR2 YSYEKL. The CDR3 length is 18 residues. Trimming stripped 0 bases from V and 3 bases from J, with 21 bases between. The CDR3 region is CASSQDEGGAESSYEQYF. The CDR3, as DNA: TGCGCCAGCAGCCAAGATGAGGGCGGAGCTGAATCAAGCTACGAGCAGTACTTC.